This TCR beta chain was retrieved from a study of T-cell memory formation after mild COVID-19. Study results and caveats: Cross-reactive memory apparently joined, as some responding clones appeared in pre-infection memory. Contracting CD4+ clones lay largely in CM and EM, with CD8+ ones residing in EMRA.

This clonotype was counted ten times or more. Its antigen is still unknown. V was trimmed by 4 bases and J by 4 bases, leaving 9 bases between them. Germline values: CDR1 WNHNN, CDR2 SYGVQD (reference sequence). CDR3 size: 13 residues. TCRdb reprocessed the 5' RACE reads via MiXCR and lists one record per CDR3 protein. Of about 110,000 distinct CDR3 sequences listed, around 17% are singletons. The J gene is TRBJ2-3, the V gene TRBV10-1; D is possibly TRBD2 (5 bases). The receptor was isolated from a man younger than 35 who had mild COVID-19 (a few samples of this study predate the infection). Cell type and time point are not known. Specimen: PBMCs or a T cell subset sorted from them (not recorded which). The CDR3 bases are TGCGCCAGCAGTGCCCAGAGGGCAGATACGCAGTATTTT. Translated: CASSAQRADTQYF.